The clone carrying this TCR beta chain was counted many times. Its antigen is undetermined. The data originate from a study of T cell repertoires in cytomegalovirus infection. Study at large: Matching HLA type, along with CMV infection, was indicated by public TCR beta signatures.

One entry per CDR3 protein, called by TCRdb with MiXCR from the reads. The sample yields about 260,000 distinct CDR3 sequences, roughly 15% seen once. Trimming cost V 7 bases and J 4 bases; bases outside gene matches: 6. This CDR3 is built from 14 residues. Study observations and caveats: Cumulative frequency (of public TCR beta family members) identified carriers of CMV plus the relevant HLA. CMV-specific TCR beta clonotypes restricted by HLA-C were the ones dominating the ex vivo response.

The V gene is TRBV12-3 or TRBV12-4, the J gene TRBJ2-1; 8 positions agree with TRBD2. The TCR comes from a human donor in good health (CMV status not recorded). Some clones in this sample may be carry-over from other donors' samples. The specimen was PBMCs. In nucleotides, the CDR3 is TGTGCCAGCACAGGCGGGGGGACTTACAATGAGCAGTTCTTC. It encodes CASTGGGTYNEQFF.